This T cell receptor beta chain derives from a study of T-cell memory formation after mild COVID-19. This clonotype was seen more than once but under ten times. MiXCR, run by TCRdb on the 5' RACE reads, gives a single entry per CDR3 protein. In the table there are about 560,000 distinct CDR3 sequences, less than 25% of which are singletons. Germline V gives CDR1 KGHDR, CDR2 SFDVKD. The ends lost 4 bases at V and 9 bases at J; junction bases unmatched: 7. The CDR3 runs to 15 residues. Sequenced material: PBMCs or a T cell subset sorted from them (not recorded which). This receptor was taken from an adult woman who had mild COVID-19 (a few samples of this study predate the infection). Cell type and time point are not known. The chain recombines TRBV24-1 with TRBJ2-1, with 11 bases fitting TRBD2. CDR3 sequence: CATSDPGLAAGEQFF. Written as DNA, the CDR3 is TGTGCCACCAGTGACCCGGGACTAGCGGCCGGTGAGCAGTTCTTC.